This T cell receptor beta chain was recorded in a study of blood T cell repertoires in COVID-19. Overall study context: Sites across the United States, Italy and Spain contributed samples from acute and convalescent COVID-19. T cells, B-cell-depleted T cells, or PBMCs supplied cDNA or gDNA.

This clone was seen many times. V gave up 2 bases and J gave up 14 bases, with 18 bases separating them. Germline CDR1 and CDR2: SQVTM and ANQGSEA. This CDR3 is built from 12 residues. Under the authors' procedure: Reference gene primer amplification yielded estimated nucleated cell counts. The assay was immunoSEQ multiplex PCR, and TCRdb's table has in-frame clones only and misses some. That table furnishes V, J and clone size, whereas the DNA furnished D and trimming. The sample has about 80,000 clones, roughly three quarters seen once. The sequence was collected from a man in his sixties or seventies with active or convalescent COVID-19. The J gene is TRBJ1-1, the V gene TRBV29-1, with D maybe TRBD1 (6 bases). The sequencing input was peripheral blood. CDR3 amino acids: CSVETGFPRGFF. The CDR3 DNA sequence: TGCAGCGTTGAAACAGGGTTCCCGAGAGGGTTCTTT.